This TCR beta chain comes out of a study of blood T cell repertoires in COVID-19. In the original workflow: Using reference gene primer amplification, nucleated cell counts were estimated. The assay was immunoSEQ multiplex PCR, and TCRdb's table has in-frame clones only and misses some. Clone size and the V and J calls come from that table; the DNA yielded D and trimming. This table holds 250,000 to 300,000 clones, about nine tenths found once. The ends were cut back, 6 bases at V and 0 bases at J, with 12 bases in the middle. This CDR3 has 14 residues. The germline CDR1 and CDR2 sequences are SGHRS and YFSETQ.

The sequencing sample was made of peripheral blood. The rearrangement links TRBV5-1 to TRBJ1-1, with D hard to call. The TCR was taken from a woman aged 25 to 45 with COVID-19, enrolled during active disease. CDR3 protein: CASTYSSMNTEAFF. CDR3 DNA sequence: TGCGCCAGCACCTACTCTTCGATGAACACTGAAGCTTTCTTT.